This entry lists 17 T cell receptor beta chains sequenced from one sample in a study of early T cells in non-severe SARS-CoV-2 infection. TCRdb re-called the 5' RACE reads through MiXCR, storing one row per CDR3 protein. Seen here are about 30,000 distinct CDR3 sequences, around 7% observed once, and the top ten hold over 30%. The specimen was whole blood. These receptors all come from an adult who was a healthcare worker with PCR-confirmed SARS-CoV-2 infection or an uninfected control (not recorded which).

This clonotype was seen more than once but under ten times. The chain uses TRBV5-4 and TRBJ2-2; D tentatively fits TRBD1 or TRBD2 (5 bases each). Trimming took 7 bases from V and 1 from J, leaving 5 bases between them. The CDR3 runs to 12 residues. Per the germline V gene, CDR1 is SGHNT and CDR2 is YYREEE (reference sequence). The chain's CDR3 is CASGGNTGELFF. The DNA of the CDR3 is TGTGCCAGCGGGGGGAACACCGGGGAGCTGTTTTTT.

This clonotype was counted many times. The V gene is TRBV6-5, the J gene TRBJ1-1; 7 bases fit TRBD1. The CDR3 totals 14 residues. CDR1 is MNHEY, CDR2 SVGAGI, per germline. The V segment lost 6 bases and the J segment 8 bases; nucleotides outside the gene matches: 12. The CDR3 here is CASSLTRGSGEAFF. Here the CDR3 DNA reads TGTGCCAGCAGCTTAACCAGGGGGAGCGGGGAAGCTTTCTTT.

This clonotype was observed many times. The rearrangement links TRBV5-1 to TRBJ2-5; D call uncertain. The CDR3 runs 11 residues. CDR1 and CDR2 from the germline V gene are SGHRS and YFSETQ. Trimming pared 4 bases from V and 2 bases from J, leaving 3 bases between. The chain's CDR3 is CASSTQETQYF. In DNA form, the CDR3 reads TGCGCCAGCAGCACACAAGAGACCCAGTACTTC. The variable domain in full, completed from reference TRBV5-1 and TRBJ2-5, reads KAGVTQTPRYLIKTRGQQVTLSCSPISGHRSVSWYQQTPGQGLQFLFEYFSETQRNKGNFPGRFSGRQFSNSRSEMNVSTLELGDSALYLCASSTQETQYFGPGTRLLVL.

Regarding this clonotype: This may be a read error: a much more frequent sequence differs by one nucleotide. V usage is TRBV7-9 and J usage is TRBJ2-3, with no clear D. CDR3 length: 13 amino acids. Germline V gene sequence: CDR1 SEHNR, CDR2 FQNEAQ (reference sequence). The ends were cut back, 5 bases at V and 6 bases at J, with 12 bases in the middle. The chain's CDR3 is CASSLDRPDTQYF. The CDR3 DNA sequence: TGTGCCAGCAGCCTGGACCGGCCGGATACGCAGTATTTT.

This clonotype was picked up a small number of times. The chain uses TRBV4-1 and TRBJ2-5, with TRBD2 matching over 8 bases. The V gene end was trimmed by 4 bases and the J gene end by 4 bases; junction bases not matched to a gene: 5. The CDR3 is 14 amino acids. Germline-derived CDR1 and CDR2 are MGHRA and YSYEKL. This CDR3 is CASSRAGDGETQYF. CDR3 nucleotides: TGCGCCAGCAGCCGAGCGGGAGATGGAGAGACCCAGTACTTC.

The V call is TRBV29-1, the J call TRBJ2-5, with TRBD1 matching 9 bases. CDR1 is SQVTM, CDR2 ANQGSEA, per germline. The V segment lost 4 bases and the J segment 3 bases; nucleotides outside the gene matches: 0. CDR3 length: 12 amino acids. This CDR3 is CSVGQGEETQYF. CDR3 coding DNA: TGCAGCGTTGGACAGGGGGAAGAGACCCAGTACTTC.

This clonotype was counted many times. The chain carries TRBV7-8 and TRBJ1-2; 7 nucleotides align to TRBD1. This CDR3 region has 13 residues. J gave up 2 bases and V 5 bases, and 2 bases lay outside the gene matches. Germline V gene lookup returns CDR1 SGHVS and CDR2 FQNEAQ. CDR3: CASSDRENYGYTF. CDR3 sequence (DNA): TGTGCCAGCAGCGACAGGGAAAACTATGGCTACACCTTC.

This clonotype was picked up many times. The chain combines TRBV12-3 or TRBV12-4 with TRBJ2-3, with D possibly matching TRBD2 (5 bases). V lost 5 bases, J lost 4 bases, and 19 bases lay in between. CDR3 length: 16 residues. The CDR3 reads CASSGKDWPGSDTQYF. In DNA, the CDR3 is TGTGCCAGCAGTGGGAAGGACTGGCCGGGGTCAGATACGCAGTATTTT.

This clonotype was picked up many times. This chain links TRBV25-1 with TRBJ2-4; D is undetermined. The germline CDR1 and CDR2 sequences are MGHDK and SYGVNS. This CDR3 is built from 18 residues. Trimming removed 2 bases at V and 0 bases at J, with 17 bases between. Here the CDR3 DNA reads TGTGCCAGCAGTGAACAAGGTGGAACCCCGCTAGCCAAAAACATTCAGTACTTC. Its translation: CASSEQGGTPLAKNIQYF.

This clonotype was counted ten times or more. V gene TRBV6-1 combines with J gene TRBJ2-7; D is undetermined. The CDR3 is 12 residues long. Germline V gives CDR1 MNHNS, CDR2 SASEGT. Deletions cut 4 bases from V and 2 bases from J, with 6 bases between. CDR3 sequence reads: CASSGPPYEQYF. CDR3 nucleotide sequence: TGTGCCAGCAGTGGTCCTCCCTACGAGCAGTACTTC.

This clonotype was seen at least ten times. The genes are TRBV3-1 and TRBJ1-1, with D perhaps TRBD1 (6 bases). V dropped 7 bases and J dropped 5 bases, with 8 bases sitting between them. Germline lookup yields CDR1 LGHDT and CDR2 YNNKEL (reference sequence). The CDR3 has 11 amino acids. For the CDR3, the DNA is TGTGCCAGCATAGGGGGAACTGAAGCTTTCTTT. Its protein is CASIGGTEAFF.

This clonotype was counted ten times or more. The V gene is TRBV7-8, the J gene TRBJ2-2; the D is unclear. V was pared by 2 bases and J by 8 bases, with 6 bases between. Germline CDR1 reads SGHVS; CDR2 reads FQNEAQ. This CDR3 has 12 residues. The CDR3 DNA follows: TGTGCCAGCAGCTTAAGCCGGGGGGAGCTGTTTTTT. This sequence encodes CASSLSRGELFF.

The chain employs TRBV18 and TRBJ2-5; 8 positions match TRBD2. J lost 1 base, V lost 6 bases, and 4 bases had no gene match. The CDR3 is made up of 14 amino acids. Per germline, CDR1 KGHSH and CDR2 LQKENI. The CDR3 region is CASSTGGVQETQYF. Written as DNA, the CDR3 is TGTGCCAGCTCTACCGGGGGGGTCCAAGAGACCCAGTACTTC.

This clonotype was detected ten times or more. The gene calls are TRBV12-3 or TRBV12-4 and TRBJ2-3; D is unresolved. This CDR3 has 13 residues. Between the trimmed V and J ends, which lost 3 bases and 2 bases, there was a span of 6 bases. The CDR3, as DNA: TGTGCCAGCAGTTTCCGAGTCACAGATACGCAGTATTTT. Protein: CASSFRVTDTQYF.

In this sample, this clonotype turned up many times. The rearrangement links TRBV19 to TRBJ2-7, with D possibly TRBD1 on 6 matching bases. V was cut by 6 bases and J by 7 bases, with 16 bases left in between. The CDR3 has 13 residues. Germline assignment: CDR1 LNHDA and CDR2 SQIVND (reference sequence). Here the CDR3 reads CASRNRVTQEQYF. The DNA of the CDR3 is TGTGCCAGTAGAAACAGGGTTACGCAAGAGCAGTACTTC.

This clonotype was detected only a few times. The V call is TRBV5-4, the J call TRBJ2-5; TRBD1 aligns across 11 bases. The CDR3 spans 14 residues. Germline V CDR1 and CDR2: SGHNT, YYREEE (reference sequence). V shed 4 bases and J 7 bases; nucleotides not matched to a gene: 6. The CDR3, as DNA: TGTGCCAGCAGCGCTGGACAGGGGGCAGGGACCCAGTACTTC. Protein product: CASSAGQGAGTQYF.

At least ten counts were recorded for this clonotype. This rearrangement joins TRBV3-1 to TRBJ1-6, with 7 bases that match TRBD1. The trim removed 3 bases at V and 8 bases at J, leaving 7 bases unmatched. This CDR3 has 15 residues. Germline V CDR1 and CDR2: LGHDT, YNNKEL (reference sequence). CDR3 protein: CASSQRQGRDSPLHF. DNA for the CDR3: TGTGCCAGCAGCCAGAGACAGGGTCGGGATTCACCCCTCCACTTT.